A selection of T cell receptor beta chains follows, all from one sample in a study of cytomegalovirus exposure and HLA in healthy donors. Data came from immunoSEQ multiplex PCR; TCRdb stores just in-frame clones and leaves some out. This repertoire includes just over 150,000 clones. Sample: PBMCs. The receptors here all came from a woman aged 60-75 years in good health and CMV-seronegative. Each CDR3 is given without its conserved first and last residue.

cdr3_aa: ASSVPRGRENYGYT; v_call: TRBV6-1
cdr3_aa: ASSSAGTDYNSPLH; v_call: TRBV5-1
cdr3_aa: AAGIGTGSYNEQF; v_call: TRBV7-9
cdr3_aa: ASSQTGTGGFDYT; v_call: TRBV4-3
cdr3_aa: ASSFTGSNTEAF; v_call: TRBV5-4
cdr3_aa: ASSAWGGDHEKLF; v_call: TRBV5-1
cdr3_aa: ASSMWRDRGLGGGYT; v_call: TRBV19
cdr3_aa: ASRPQRQGAAEAF; v_call: TRBV27
cdr3_aa: ASSQEVTADTQY; v_call: TRBV4-1
cdr3_aa: ASSLGGRAF; v_call: TRBV13
cdr3_aa: SALARYEQY; v_call: TRBV20-1
cdr3_aa: ASSYGLAGLVQY; v_call: TRBV6-5
cdr3_aa: ASSLVSNAGRRTEQY; v_call: TRBV13
cdr3_aa: ASSFGRANTGELF; v_call: TRBV5-1
cdr3_aa: ASSLRTVSDTQY; v_call: TRBV6-1
cdr3_aa: ASSLSNSVYNEQF; v_call: TRBV5-4
cdr3_aa: ASSYQGITPEQY; v_call: TRBV6-6
cdr3_aa: ATSREGTQYSNQPQH; v_call: TRBV15
cdr3_aa: ASRWQGAMNTEAF; v_call: TRBV5-1
cdr3_aa: ASSSGLAGRGELF; v_call: TRBV27
cdr3_aa: AISESSTNQPQH; v_call: TRBV10-3
cdr3_aa: ASSTVGRSNQPQH; v_call: TRBV19
cdr3_aa: ASSVGGAGGNEQF; v_call: TRBV9
cdr3_aa: ASSESTAGNEKLF; v_call: TRBV10-1
cdr3_aa: ASSPGTQTYEQY; v_call: TRBV18
cdr3_aa: ASSLSPRSYEQY; v_call: TRBV5-1
cdr3_aa: ASSQETSIYGYT; v_call: TRBV4-1
cdr3_aa: ASSLSGGRGYEQY; v_call: TRBV7-6
cdr3_aa: ASSGATGDLGPSYEQY; v_call: TRBV13
cdr3_aa: ASSSPGQETQY; v_call: TRBV5-1
cdr3_aa: AISSDSEAF; v_call: TRBV10-3
cdr3_aa: ASSQEPAASYGYT; v_call: TRBV4-2
cdr3_aa: ASSVAGQGFSGNTIY; v_call: TRBV9
cdr3_aa: ASSLARGGDTEAF; v_call: TRBV7-9
cdr3_aa: ASLKDNYNEQF; v_call: TRBV2
cdr3_aa: ASSPPLTGSDGYT; v_call: TRBV11-2
cdr3_aa: SVEGSGGINTGELF; v_call: TRBV29-1